The 27 T cell receptor beta chains below come from one sample, sequenced in a study of shared clonotypes between healthy human individuals. Produced via immunoSEQ multiplex PCR; TCRdb's table is partial and in-frame only. The repertoire includes roughly 1,100,000 clones, 60% to 80% of them detected once, and approximately 1.5% sits in the top ten. Sequences were obtained from memory CD4+ T cells sorted from blood. The subset: CD45RA-negative fraction. The receptor set was obtained from a man aged 18 to 29 in good health.

About this clone: This sequence may be a read error, since a much larger clone differs from it by one base. The chain uses TRBV7-9 and TRBJ2-7; TRBD1 aligns across 9 bases. The trim removed 5 bases at V and 11 bases at J, leaving 10 bases unmatched. Germline lookup yields CDR1 SEHNR and CDR2 FQNEAQ (reference sequence). This CDR3 has 13 amino acids. The CDR3 sequence: CASSPLDRGREYF. The CDR3 DNA reads as TGTGCCAGCAGCCCCCTGGACAGGGGAAGAGAGTACTTC.

The chain employs TRBV5-1 and TRBJ1-2, with a tentative D call TRBD1 (5 bases). V lost 0 bases to trimming and J lost 6 bases, with 12 bases between them. Germline CDR1 and CDR2: SGHRS and YFSETQ. The CDR3 runs to 14 residues. CDR3 in DNA: TGCGCCAGCAGCTTGGAGGCAGGGCTGAATGGCTACACCTTC. This sequence encodes CASSLEAGLNGYTF.

The chain combines TRBV6-1 with TRBJ1-3; TRBD1 aligns across 8 bases. With V trimmed by 4 bases and J by 4 bases, 3 bases remained unmatched. CDR3 size: 14 residues. From germline, CDR1 is MNHNS and CDR2 SASEGT. The CDR3 loop reads CASSGTGTGNTIYF. As DNA, the CDR3 is TGTGCCAGCAGTGGGACAGGGACCGGAAACACCATATATTTT.

This clone appeared a few times. V and J are TRBV5-1 and TRBJ2-5; 10 bases are a match to TRBD1. The germline CDR1 and CDR2 sequences are SGHRS and YFSETQ. The CDR3 is 15 amino acids. V lost 0 bases, J lost 5 bases, and 4 bases stayed unmatched. The CDR3 DNA reads as TGCGCCAGCAGCTTGGGACAGGGGGCGCTGGAGACCCAGTACTTC. Translation gives CASSLGQGALETQYF.

The chain carries TRBV10-3 and TRBJ2-3; possibly TRBD1 for D (6 bases). The V end was cut by 4 bases, the J end by 2 bases, with 13 bases between. The CDR3 is 15 amino acids. Germline assignment: CDR1 ENHRY and CDR2 SYGVKD. CDR3 coding DNA: TGTGCCATCAGTGCCGGGACAAAATTCACAGATACGCAGTATTTT. This encodes CAISAGTKFTDTQYF.

This chain connects TRBV7-9 to TRBJ2-7; no clear D. V dropped 6 bases and J dropped 0 bases, with 9 bases sitting between them. Germline loops: CDR1 SEHNR, CDR2 FQNEAQ (reference sequence). The CDR3 runs 13 residues. The CDR3 DNA is TGTGCCAGCAGTTCCCAGAGCTCCTACGAGCAGTACTTC. Amino acids: CASSSQSSYEQYF.

There are many counts of this clone. The identical CDR3 is also encoded by other nucleotide sequences in the sample. This chain links TRBV18 with TRBJ2-5, with 8 bases aligning to TRBD2. V dropped 0 bases and J dropped 0; count of bases not matched to a gene: 12. The germline V gene encodes CDR1 KGHSH and CDR2 LQKENI. This CDR3 comprises 19 residues. The CDR3 loop reads CASSPPVPLAGTYQETQYF. The CDR3 coding sequence is TGTGCCAGCTCACCACCGGTTCCATTAGCGGGGACGTACCAAGAGACCCAGTACTTC. Filled out from reference TRBV18 and TRBJ2-5, the complete variable domain reads NAGVMQNPRHLVRRRGQEARLRCSPMKGHSHVYWYRQLPEEGLKFMVYLQKENIIDESGMPKERFSAEFPKEGPSILRIQQVVRGDSAAYFCASSPPVPLAGTYQETQYFGPGTRLLVL.

The chain recombines TRBV30 with TRBJ2-7; TRBD2 is a possible D gene (5 bases). Germline V gene data show CDR1 as GTSNPN and CDR2 as SVGIG (reference sequence). The CDR3 covers 13 residues. V was cut by 4 bases and J by 5 bases, with 15 bases left in between. DNA of the CDR3: TGTGCCTGGAAAGGACTCCCGAGTGACGAGCAGTACTTC. This sequence encodes CAWKGLPSDEQYF.

A remark on this clone: This same CDR3 is encoded by further DNA sequences in the sample. V gene TRBV2 combines with J gene TRBJ1-6, with 9 bases aligning to TRBD1. Germline CDR1 reads SNHLY; CDR2 reads FYNNEI. This CDR3 is 14 amino acids long. Trimming removed 3 bases from V and 10 bases from J; junction bases left unmatched: 4. CDR3 sequence: CASSETGGRSPLHF. The CDR3 DNA sequence: TGTGCCAGCAGTGAGACAGGGGGGAGGTCACCCCTCCACTTT.

The rearrangement links TRBV28 to TRBJ1-2, with D possibly TRBD1 on 5 matching bases. Germline V lookup: CDR1 MDHEN, CDR2 SYDVKM. V shed 7 bases and J shed 4 bases, with 13 bases lying between them. This CDR3 has 13 residues. CDR3 residues: CASTSTGRYGYTF. Written as DNA, the CDR3 is TGTGCCAGCACCAGCACGGGGCGCTATGGCTACACCTTC.

The chain carries TRBV7-6 and TRBJ2-1; D tentatively fits TRBD1 or TRBD2 (5 bases each). Trimming removed 0 bases from V and 0 bases from J, with 15 bases in between. Germline CDR1 is SGHVS and CDR2 is FNYEAQ. The CDR3 runs 18 residues. CDR3 DNA: TGTGCCAGCAGCTTAGCTAGTCCGGGACCAGTCTCCTACAATGAGCAGTTCTTC. Amino acids: CASSLASPGPVSYNEQFF.

The chain combines TRBV6-6 with TRBJ1-2; TRBD1 matches at 9 bases. From germline, CDR1 is MNHNY and CDR2 SVGAGI (reference sequence). The CDR3 extends over 13 amino acids. V was clipped by 6 bases and J by 9 bases; unmatched bases: 8. CDR3 nucleotides: TGTGCCAGCAGACCTACAGGGGGCAGCCGCTACACCTTC. Its translation: CASRPTGGSRYTF.

V usage is TRBV4-3 and J usage is TRBJ1-6; D is ambiguous. CDR1 is LGHNA, CDR2 YSLEER, per germline. The V end lost 0 bases, the J end lost 5 bases, and 14 bases lay between the germline ends. The CDR3 is 17 amino acids. The CDR3 spells CASSQDPTAVDNSPLHF. CDR3 sequence (DNA): TGCGCCAGCAGCCAAGACCCGACGGCGGTAGATAATTCACCCCTCCACTTT.

As to this clone: Additional DNA sequences in this sample encode the identical CDR3. The rearrangement links TRBV28 to TRBJ2-2; D unclear. Germline V gene lookup returns CDR1 MDHEN and CDR2 SYDVKM. The CDR3 has 12 residues. Trimming stripped 2 bases from V and 7 bases from J, with 5 bases between. CDR3 DNA: TGTGCCAGCAGTTTACGAGGCGGGGAGCTGTTTTTT. This encodes CASSLRGGELFF.

Points on this clone: Other DNA variants within this sample encode the same CDR3. J is TRBJ1-1 and V is TRBV2; possible D gene TRBD1, 6 bases. Trimming stripped 6 bases from V and 7 bases from J, with 12 bases between. In germline, CDR1 is SNHLY, CDR2 FYNNEI. This CDR3 comprises 12 residues. In DNA, the CDR3 is TGTGCCAGCAGCGAGCAGGGGATTGAAGCTTTCTTT. It encodes CASSEQGIEAFF.

V is TRBV18 and J is TRBJ2-2; a weak D match, TRBD2 (5 bases). There are 14 residues in the CDR3. The V end was cut by 5 bases, the J end by 10 bases, with 17 bases between. The germline CDR1 and CDR2 sequences are KGHSH and LQKENI. CDR3 DNA sequence: TGTGCCAGCTCAACCATCCCTAGCAAGGTGGAGCTGTTTTTT. Encoded protein: CASSTIPSKVELFF.

This rearrangement joins TRBV10-3 to TRBJ1-1; no clear D gene. V dropped 3 bases and J dropped 3 bases, with 17 bases sitting between them. This CDR3 has 16 residues. In germline, CDR1 is ENHRY, CDR2 SYGVKD. The CDR3 region is CAISDGGSAIYTEAFF. DNA of the CDR3: TGTGCCATCAGTGATGGTGGTTCCGCGATCTACACTGAAGCTTTCTTT.

The gene calls are TRBV28 and TRBJ1-1; 8 bases are shared with TRBD1. V gave up 8 bases and J gave up 7 bases; unmatched junction bases: 6. Germline loops: CDR1 MDHEN, CDR2 SYDVKM. The CDR3 contains 12 residues. CDR3 region: CASGQGAVEAFF. The CDR3 nucleotides read TGTGCCAGCGGGCAGGGGGCTGTTGAAGCTTTCTTT.

This sequence joins TRBV9 and TRBJ2-1, with TRBD2 matching 8 bases. The length of the CDR3 is 15 residues. Trimming cost V 0 bases and J 3 bases; bases outside gene matches: 2. Germline V lookup: CDR1 SGDLS, CDR2 YYNGEE. The CDR3 coding sequence is TGTGCCAGCAGCGTAGTAGCGGGAAGCTACAATGAGCAGTTCTTC. Its protein product is CASSVVAGSYNEQFF.

In its sample, this clone was seen once. The rearrangement joins TRBV5-4 to TRBJ1-1; 7 bases map to TRBD1. Germline loops: CDR1 SGHNT, CDR2 YYREEE (reference sequence). V shed 3 bases, J shed 2 bases, and the junction held 13 bases outside the gene matches. This CDR3 is built from 17 residues. CDR3 region: CASSSKPNRGGNTEAFF. For the CDR3, the DNA is TGTGCCAGCAGCTCAAAACCAAACAGGGGCGGAAACACTGAAGCTTTCTTT.

The rearrangement uses TRBV4-1 and TRBJ1-1; TRBD1 might be the D (6 bases). V was cut by 2 bases and J by 3 bases, with 10 bases left in between. The CDR3 totals 14 residues. The germline CDR1 and CDR2 sequences are MGHRA and YSYEKL. DNA for the CDR3: TGCGCCAGCAGCCAAAAGGGGGACTACACTGAAGCTTTCTTT. Translation: CASSQKGDYTEAFF.

The chain joins TRBV15 to TRBJ2-3; possibly TRBD1 for D (5 bases). This CDR3 comprises 12 residues. Between the trimmed V and J ends, which lost 3 bases and 4 bases, there was a span of 5 bases. The germline CDR1 and CDR2 sequences are LNHNV and YYDKDF (reference sequence). CDR3 sequence: CATSRTADTQYF. For the CDR3, the DNA is TGTGCCACCAGCAGGACAGCAGATACGCAGTATTTT. Variable domain in full (rest from reference TRBV15 and TRBJ2-3): DAMVIQNPRYQVTQFGKPVTLSCSQTLNHNVMYWYQQKSSQAPKLLFHYYDKDFNNEADTPDNFQSRRPNTSFCFLDIRSPGLGDTAMYLCATSRTADTQYFGPGTRLTVL.

This clone was picked up one time. The rearrangement links TRBV7-2 to TRBJ1-5, with TRBD1 matching 9 bases. V trimming: 5 bases; J trimming: 7 bases; junction bases outside the gene matches: 3. Germline CDR1 and CDR2: SGHTA and FQGNSA. The CDR3 totals 13 residues. In DNA form, the CDR3 reads TGTGCCAGCAGCGGGGACAGGGCCCAGCCCCAGCATTTT. Its translation: CASSGDRAQPQHF.

V gene TRBV6-6 combines with J gene TRBJ1-4; 8 bases are shared with TRBD1. After removal of 2 bases from V and 10 bases from J, the junction contained 12 bases not matched to a gene. CDR1 is MNHNY, CDR2 SVGAGI, per germline (reference sequence). The CDR3 runs 16 residues. CDR3 residues: CASSYVDRGISAKLFF. Written as DNA, the CDR3 is TGTGCCAGCAGTTACGTCGACAGGGGAATCTCCGCAAAACTGTTTTTT.

This clone showed up many times. This sequence joins TRBV6-6 and TRBJ1-5, with D possibly being TRBD1 (5 bases). The CDR3 totals 14 residues. CDR1 and CDR2 from the germline V gene are MNHNY and SVGAGI (reference sequence). The V gene lost 6 bases and the J gene lost 10 bases, with 19 bases spanning the gap. The CDR3 loop is CASRPGTGNRPQHF. The CDR3 DNA follows: TGTGCCAGCAGACCCGGGACGGGCAATCGTCCCCAGCATTTT.

This clone was observed once. This chain joins TRBV7-9 and TRBJ2-6, with 7 bases matching TRBD1. CDR1 SEHNR and CDR2 FQNEAQ come from the germline V gene (reference sequence). The CDR3 extends over 17 amino acids. With 5 bases clipped from V and 0 bases from J, the junction kept 7 bases outside the gene matches. CDR3 region: CASSQDRVSSGANVLTF. CDR3 DNA: TGTGCCAGCAGCCAAGACAGGGTTAGCTCTGGGGCCAACGTCCTGACTTTC. Supplemented by reference TRBV7-9 and TRBJ2-6, the full variable domain reads DTGVSQNPRHKITKRGQNVTFRCDPISEHNRLYWYRQTLGQGPEFLTYFQNEAQLEKSRLLSDRFSAERPKGSFSTLEIQRTEQGDSAMYLCASSQDRVSSGANVLTFGAGSRLTVL.

A remark on this clone: One junction end does not reproduce the germline sequence, and a read error may be involved. Here the CDR3 reads CASSTGMNTEAFF. The DNA of the CDR3 is TGTGCTAGCAGCACGGGGATGAACACTGAAGCTTTCTTT. The gene calls are TRBV7-7 and TRBJ1-1; D is undetermined. This CDR3 has 13 amino acids. CDR1 and CDR2 from the germline V gene are SSHAT and FNYEAQ (reference sequence). Looking up the rest from reference TRBV7-7 and TRBJ1-1 gives the full variable domain: GAGVSQSPRYKVTKRGQDVTLRCDPISSHATLYWYQQALGQGPEFLTYFNYEAQPDKSGLPSDRFSAERPEGSISTLTIQRTEQRDSAMYRCASSTGMNTEAFFGQGTRLTVV.